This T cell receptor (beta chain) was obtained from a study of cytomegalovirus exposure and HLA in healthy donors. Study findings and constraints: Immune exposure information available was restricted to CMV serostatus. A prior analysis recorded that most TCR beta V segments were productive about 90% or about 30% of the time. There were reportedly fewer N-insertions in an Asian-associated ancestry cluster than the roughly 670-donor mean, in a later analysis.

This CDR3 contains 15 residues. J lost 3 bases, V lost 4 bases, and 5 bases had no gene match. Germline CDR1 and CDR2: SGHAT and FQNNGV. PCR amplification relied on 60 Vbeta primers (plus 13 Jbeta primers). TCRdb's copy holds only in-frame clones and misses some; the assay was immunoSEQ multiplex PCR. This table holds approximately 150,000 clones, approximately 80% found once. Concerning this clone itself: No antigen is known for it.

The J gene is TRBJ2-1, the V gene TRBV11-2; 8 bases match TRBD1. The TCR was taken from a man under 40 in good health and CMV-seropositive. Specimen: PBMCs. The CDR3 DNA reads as TGTGCCAGCAGCTGGCAGGGGGCGGGCTACAATGAGCAGTTCTTC. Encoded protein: CASSWQGAGYNEQFF.